Each of the 24 T cell receptor beta chains below was sequenced from the same sample in a study of identical twins. A single record per CDR3 protein comes from TCRdb applying MiXCR to the 5' RACE reads. The data show around 510,000 distinct CDR3 sequences, 14% seen once. This sample was also put to use in a study of yellow fever vaccine responses in identical twins.

The sequencing sample was made of CD4+ T cells sorted from blood. All receptors derive from a woman younger than 30 in good health.

The chain has TRBV19 and TRBJ2-1, with 11 bases matching TRBD2. The CDR3 contains 16 residues. The germline V gene encodes CDR1 LNHDA and CDR2 SQIVND (reference sequence). Losses at the gene ends were 5 bases for V and 9 bases for J; bases not matched to a gene: 12. The CDR3 reads CASSPQLAGVSGEQFF. CDR3 nucleotides: TGTGCCAGTAGTCCCCAACTAGCGGGAGTATCGGGTGAGCAGTTCTTC.

This clonotype has just a few counts. V is TRBV7-2 and J is TRBJ2-7; possible D gene TRBD1, 6 bases. CDR3 size: 15 residues. The germline CDR1 and CDR2 sequences are SGHTA and FQGNSA. The germline V and J ends were trimmed by 5 bases and 2 bases, with 16 bases remaining between them. In DNA, the CDR3 is TGTGCCAGCAGCCGACCCCCGGACAGAACCTACGAGCAGTACTTC. It encodes CASSRPPDRTYEQYF.

This clonotype was picked up many times. The chain couples TRBV5-1 to TRBJ1-6, with TRBD1 identical over 9 bases. The ends lost 0 bases at V and 9 bases at J; junction bases unmatched: 4. The CDR3 has 15 residues. From germline, CDR1 is SGHRS and CDR2 YFSETQ. The CDR3: CASSLGTGERSPLHF. CDR3 sequence (DNA): TGCGCCAGCAGCTTGGGGACAGGGGAGCGTTCACCCCTCCACTTT.

The chain couples TRBV28 to TRBJ1-5; tentatively, D is TRBD1 (5 bases). The germline CDR1 and CDR2 sequences are MDHEN and SYDVKM. V was pared by 6 bases and J by 5 bases, with 11 bases between. The CDR3 length is 13 residues. The CDR3 DNA sequence: TGTGCCAGCAGAGAGAGGGGCTATCAGCCCCAGCATTTT. This sequence encodes CASRERGYQPQHF.

In its sample, this clonotype was seen once. The junction differs from germline at one of its ends, possibly a read error. The chain is built from TRBV20-1 and TRBJ2-1, with 8 bases lining up with TRBD2. Germline lookup yields CDR1 DFQATT and CDR2 SNEGSKA (reference sequence). The CDR3 runs to 15 residues. CDR3 region: CCAPSGTSTNNEQFF. The CDR3 DNA is TGCTGTGCTCCCTCCGGGACTAGTACTAACAATGAGCAGTTCTTC.

This clonotype was recorded a few times. One end of the junction does not line up with germline, which may come from a read error. The CDR3 coding sequence is TGTGCCAGCAGCTCCTTACAGGGGGAAGAGACCCGGTACTTC. The encoded protein is CASSSLQGEETRYF. The chain has TRBV7-9 and TRBJ2-5; 8 bases line up with TRBD1. The CDR3 has 14 amino acids. In germline, CDR1 is SEHNR, CDR2 FQNEAQ (reference sequence).

The rearrangement links TRBV6-1 to TRBJ2-7, with 8 nucleotides matching TRBD2. Trimming cost V 8 bases and J 7 bases; bases outside gene matches: 16. CDR1 is MNHNS, CDR2 SASEGT, per germline. The CDR3 is 15 residues long. The CDR3 DNA reads TGTGCCAGCGGGACTTCCCTGCGGACTAGCCGGGAGCAGTACTTC. The encoded protein is CASGTSLRTSREQYF.

This chain connects TRBV20-1 to TRBJ2-7; D is tentatively TRBD1 or TRBD2 (5 bases each). Trimming cost V 0 bases and J 7 bases, with 13 bases left between them. Germline V gives CDR1 DFQATT, CDR2 SNEGSKA (reference sequence). This CDR3 spans 13 amino acids. Here the CDR3 DNA reads TGCAGTGCTAGAGATCGGGGACCGCTAGAGCAGTACTTC. Translation gives CSARDRGPLEQYF.

This clonotype has a handful of counts. The V call is TRBV10-3, the J call TRBJ2-3; no clear D. CDR3 length: 14 amino acids. The ends were cut back, 4 bases at V and 0 bases at J, with 8 bases in the middle. CDR1 and CDR2 from the germline V gene are ENHRY and SYGVKD. CDR3: CAISAQESTDTQYF. The CDR3 nucleotides read TGTGCCATCAGTGCTCAGGAAAGCACAGATACGCAGTATTTT.

This clonotype showed up many times. The chain carries TRBV5-1 and TRBJ2-2; the D gene is possibly TRBD1 (5 bases). The germline CDR1 and CDR2 sequences are SGHRS and YFSETQ. CDR3 length: 14 amino acids. Between the trimmed V and J ends, which lost 5 bases and 6 bases, there was a span of 14 bases. CDR3 sequence reads: CASRPISGPGELFF. Written as DNA, the CDR3 is TGCGCCAGCAGACCAATTTCAGGGCCCGGGGAGCTGTTTTTT.

The CDR3 nucleotides are TGTGCCAGCAGGGGGACAGTCGGGGAGCTGTTTTTT. The encoded protein is CASRGTVGELFF. The V gene is TRBV12-3 or TRBV12-4, the J gene TRBJ2-2, with 7 nucleotides matching TRBD1. V trimming: 6 bases; J trimming: 7 bases; junction bases outside the gene matches: 2. This CDR3 is 12 amino acids long.

This clonotype was seen ten or more times. The V gene is TRBV6-2 or TRBV6-3, the J gene TRBJ2-2, with 8 bases aligning to TRBD1. The CDR3 covers 16 residues. Germline V gene sequence: CDR1 MNHEY, CDR2 SVGEGT. V lost 5 bases, J lost 0 bases, and 5 bases stayed unmatched. The DNA of the CDR3 is TGTGCCAGCAGTCTTCGGACAGGGACGAACACCGGGGAGCTGTTTTTT. Its translation: CASSLRTGTNTGELFF.

This clonotype was observed at least ten times. The chain carries TRBV12-3 or TRBV12-4 and TRBJ1-1; D gene uncertain. The CDR3 loop spans 15 amino acids. V was clipped by 8 bases and J by 5 bases, with 21 bases between them. CDR3 nucleotides: TGTGCCAGCGAAATGTCTGGGAAACTCAGTACTGAAGCTTTCTTT. Amino acid sequence: CASEMSGKLSTEAFF.

This clonotype was seen more than once but under ten times. The chain joins TRBV18 to TRBJ2-7, with D perhaps TRBD1 or TRBD2 (6 bases each). The CDR3 covers 14 residues. Germline CDR1 is KGHSH and CDR2 is LQKENI. The ends were cut back, 3 bases at V and 7 bases at J, with 16 bases in the middle. The CDR3 spells CASSPRTARGEQYF. The CDR3 DNA reads TGTGCCAGCTCACCCAGGACAGCGCGGGGAGAGCAGTACTTC.

This clonotype was observed a few times. The chain is built from TRBV7-8 and TRBJ1-4, with TRBD1 matching over 9 bases. Looked up from germline, CDR1 is SGHVS and CDR2 is FQNEAQ. The CDR3 sequence is 15 residues long. V shed 5 bases and J 4 bases; nucleotides not matched to a gene: 5. CDR3 residues: CASSLGQGINEKLFF. The CDR3 DNA reads as TGTGCCAGCAGCCTAGGACAGGGGATTAATGAAAAACTGTTTTTT.

In its sample, this clonotype was seen a few times. The gene calls are TRBV5-1 and TRBJ2-3, with 15 bases aligning to TRBD2. The CDR3 length is 15 residues. V lost 7 bases to trimming and J lost 6 bases; unmatched junction nucleotides: 6. Germline lookup yields CDR1 SGHRS and CDR2 YFSETQ. DNA of the CDR3: TGCGCCAGCGGCCCCGGGACTAGCGGGAGGGATACGCAGTATTTT. Translating it yields CASGPGTSGRDTQYF.

In this sample, this clonotype turned up a few times. The chain carries TRBV4-2 and TRBJ2-1; D gene uncertain. The CDR3 is 14 amino acids. Germline lookup yields CDR1 LGHNA and CDR2 YNFKEQ. The germline V and J ends were trimmed by 4 bases and 3 bases, with 10 bases remaining between them. The CDR3 region is CASSRENYYNEQFF. The CDR3, as DNA: TGTGCCAGCAGCCGCGAGAATTACTACAATGAGCAGTTCTTC.

The V call is TRBV2, the J call TRBJ2-7; 7 nucleotides align to TRBD2. V was clipped by 1 base and J by 2 bases; unmatched bases: 5. This CDR3 is built from 15 residues. Per the germline V gene, CDR1 is SNHLY and CDR2 is FYNNEI. Here the CDR3 reads CASSEGGGGTYEQYF. CDR3 in DNA: TGTGCCAGCAGTGAAGGGGGGGGAGGGACCTACGAGCAGTACTTC.

This rearrangement joins TRBV6-2 or TRBV6-3 to TRBJ2-7; no firm D call. CDR1 is MNHEY, CDR2 SVGEGT, per germline. The CDR3 runs 12 residues. V lost 8 bases and J 3 bases, leaving 11 bases between the germline ends. This CDR3 reads CASGWIDYEQYF. The CDR3 DNA sequence: TGTGCCAGCGGATGGATAGACTACGAGCAGTACTTC.

A few counts support this clonotype. The J gene is TRBJ2-1, the V gene TRBV14; 8 nucleotides match TRBD1. CDR3 length equals 13 residues. The germline V gene encodes CDR1 SGHDN and CDR2 FVKESK. The V segment lost 2 bases and the J segment 9 bases; nucleotides outside the gene matches: 3. CDR3 in amino acids: CASSQQGAGEQFF. As DNA, the CDR3 is TGTGCCAGCAGCCAACAGGGGGCGGGTGAGCAGTTCTTC. Complete variable domain (other parts from reference TRBV14 and TRBJ2-1): EAGVTQFPSHSVIEKGQTVTLRCDPISGHDNLYWYRRVMGKEIKFLLHFVKESKQDESGMPNNRFLAERTGGTYSTLKVQPAELEDSGVYFCASSQQGAGEQFFGPGTRLTVL.

This clonotype was seen many times. V usage is TRBV6-1 and J usage is TRBJ1-6; no reliable D call. Trimming pared 7 bases from V and 6 bases from J, leaving 10 bases between. The CDR3 totals 13 residues. Germline V lookup: CDR1 MNHNS, CDR2 SASEGT. CDR3 in amino acids: CASTRVTNSPLHF. CDR3 coding DNA: TGTGCCAGCACCCGGGTCACTAATTCACCCCTCCACTTT.

There are many counts of this clonotype. This chain connects TRBV13 to TRBJ2-1; TRBD2 matches at 8 bases. CDR3 length: 15 amino acids. Trimming cost V 5 bases and J 6 bases; bases outside gene matches: 9. Germline CDR1 PRHDT, CDR2 FYEKMQ (reference sequence). This chain's CDR3 is CASSRSGSRVNEQFF. The CDR3 bases are TGTGCCAGCAGCAGAAGCGGGAGCCGGGTCAATGAGCAGTTCTTC. Drawing the rest from reference TRBV13 and TRBJ2-1, the complete variable domain is AAGVIQSPRHLIKEKRETATLKCYPIPRHDTVYWYQQGPGQDPQFLISFYEKMQSDKGSIPDRFSAQQFSDYHSELNMSSLELGDSALYFCASSRSGSRVNEQFFGPGTRLTVL.

The rearrangement joins TRBV20-1 to TRBJ1-5; D gene unclear. Per the germline V gene, CDR1 is DFQATT and CDR2 is SNEGSKA (reference sequence). V was cut by 6 bases and J by 5 bases, with 11 bases left in between. The CDR3 is 12 amino acids. Here the CDR3 DNA reads TGCAGTGCCGGAGGGTGGGATCAGCCCCAGCATTTT. Translated, it gives CSAGGWDQPQHF.

This clonotype came up a few times. The V call is TRBV6-1, the J call TRBJ2-1; D is unresolved. Trimming removed 5 bases from V and 10 bases from J, with 12 bases in between. CDR1 and CDR2 (germline): MNHNS, SASEGT. The CDR3 is made up of 12 amino acids. The CDR3 loop is CASSRYNLEQFF. For the CDR3, the DNA is TGTGCCAGCAGTCGCTACAATTTGGAGCAGTTCTTC.